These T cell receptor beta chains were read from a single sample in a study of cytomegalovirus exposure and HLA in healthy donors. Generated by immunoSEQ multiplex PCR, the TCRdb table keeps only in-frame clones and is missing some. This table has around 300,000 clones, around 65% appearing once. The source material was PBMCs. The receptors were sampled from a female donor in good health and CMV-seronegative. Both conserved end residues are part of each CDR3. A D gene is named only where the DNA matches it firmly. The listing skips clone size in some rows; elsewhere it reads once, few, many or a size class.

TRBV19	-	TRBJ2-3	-	CASSTMGGGRTDTQYF	TGTGCCAGTAGTACCATGGGGGGAGGAAGAACAGATACGCAGTATTTT
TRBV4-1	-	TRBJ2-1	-	CASSLPGNEQFF	TGCGCCAGCAGCCTCCCCGGGAATGAGCAGTTCTTC
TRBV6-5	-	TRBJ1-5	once	CASSARVNNQPQHF	TGTGCCAGCAGTGCCAGGGTGAACAATCAGCCCCAGCATTTT
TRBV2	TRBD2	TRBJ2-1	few	CASRKTSGEYNEQFF	TGTGCCAGCCGGAAGACTAGCGGGGAATACAATGAGCAGTTCTTC
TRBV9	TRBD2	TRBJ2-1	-	CASSVVIAGAFNEQFF	TGTGCCAGCAGCGTAGTTATAGCGGGAGCATTCAATGAGCAGTTCTTC
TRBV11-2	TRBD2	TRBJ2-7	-	CASSLGGSYEQYF	TGTGCCAGCAGCTTAGGCGGGAGCTACGAGCAGTACTTC
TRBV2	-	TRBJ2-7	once	CASRDYSYEQYF	TGTGCCAGCAGGGACTACTCCTACGAGCAGTACTTC
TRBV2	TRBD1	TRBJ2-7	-	CAGKSSGQTYEQYF	TGTGCCGGCAAGAGTTCGGGACAGACGTACGAGCAGTACTTC
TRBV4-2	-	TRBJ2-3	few	CASSQAWGARTDTQYF	TGTGCCAGCAGCCAAGCGTGGGGAGCGAGGACAGATACGCAGTATTTT
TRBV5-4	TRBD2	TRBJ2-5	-	CASSLAGGRETQYF	TGTGCCAGCAGTCTAGCGGGAGGGAGGGAGACCCAGTACTTC
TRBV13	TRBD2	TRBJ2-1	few	CASSFSGKTYNEQFF	TGTGCCAGCAGCTTTAGCGGGAAAACCTACAATGAGCAGTTCTTC